These 7 T cell receptor delta chains share one sample of origin, sequenced in a study of DNA immune sequencing with unique molecular identifiers (dated by TCRdb to 2020 to 2021). The method was multiplex PCR. Sequencing used an Illumina MiniSeq. A 32-plex assay, with primers for all 8 TRDV and 4 TRDJ genes spanning the CDR3, was used to amplify the genomic DNA. A 12-nucleotide UMI was attached over roughly 3 barcoding PCR cycles, and a second PCR was then run with Illumina adapter primers. For TCRdb, the public reads were processed anew by CATT, and duplicate DNA sequences were folded into one row. This sample has approximately 400 delta-chain clones in its table, and around 30% of those were observed once. 66% of the sample rests with the top ten. Source material: buffy coat blood. All receptors derive from a human donor in good health.

Comment on this clone: This is likely an artifact of a read error, given a far larger clone one base away. The chain carries TRDV2 and TRDJ1, with 8 positions matching TRDD3. The CDR3 is 19 amino acids. The V gene end was trimmed by 0 bases and the J gene end by 0 bases; junction bases not matched to a gene: 14. Germline V gene sequence: CDR1 GEAIGNYY, CDR2 EKD. The CDR3, as DNA: TGTGCCTGTGACACCAGAGATAACTGGGGGTCACCTTACACCGATAAACTCATCTTT. This gives the protein CACDTRDNWGSPYTDKLIF.

In the case of this clone: This DNA's translation and the protein TCRdb lists, from a much larger clone, do not match at residue 16, likely due to a read error; the protein shown is translated from the DNA. The chain couples TRDV1 to TRDJ4; a weak D match, TRDD3 (7 bases). The V end lost 3 bases, the J end lost 1 base, and 33 bases lay between the germline ends. Germline V gives CDR1 TSWWSYY, CDR2 QGS. This CDR3 comprises 21 residues. CDR3 nucleotide sequence: TGTGCTCTTGGGGAGGCGAGGCGTTCTTTCCTAAAGTACTGGGGATGCAGACCCCTGATCTTT. Its protein product is CALGEARRSFLKYWGCRPLIF.

Concerning this clone: It may be a read error: a sequence one base away is much more abundant. The chain couples TRDV1 to TRDJ1, with a tentative D call TRDD3 (8 bases). The CDR3 has 25 residues. From germline, CDR1 is TSWWSYY and CDR2 QGS. Trimming left V 0 bases short and J 0 bases short, with 38 bases between. DNA for the CDR3: TGTGCTCTTGGGGAACTTATATTCCTACGCAGGGGATACAGGAGACTGACGAGATACACCGATAAACTCATCTTT. Protein: CALGELIFLRRGYRRLTRYTDKLIF.

This clone was seen only a few times. This likely reflects a read error, since a far larger clone is one base away. The chain joins TRDV3 to TRDJ1, with TRDD3 matching 9 bases. Per germline, CDR1 TVYSNPD and CDR2 GDNSRS (reference sequence). Trimming removed 3 bases from V and 0 bases from J; junction bases left unmatched: 29. The length of the CDR3 is 22 residues. The CDR3 nucleotides read TGTGCCTTCGACGCCTTCTTACGATCCCCTCTGGGGGATTCCCCTTACACCGATAAACTCATCTTT. Encoded protein: CAFDAFLRSPLGDSPYTDKLIF.

As for this clone: It differs at one base from a far larger clone, so likely a read error. The chain has TRDV1 and TRDJ1, with TRDD3 identical over 9 bases. The ends lost 7 bases at V and 0 bases at J; junction bases unmatched: 33. The CDR3 is made up of 24 amino acids. Germline V gene lookup returns CDR1 TSWWSYY and CDR2 QGS. CDR3 loop: CALEVSPLGPGDTSTPPYTDKLIF. As DNA, the CDR3 is TGTGCTCTTGAGGTGTCCCCCCTTGGCCCTGGGGATACGAGTACCCCTCCGTACACCGATAAACTCATCTTT.

This clone was seen a handful of times. This probably arose from a read error, given a far larger clone one base away. This CDR3 is also generated by other DNA sequences in the sample. The chain links TRDV1 to TRDJ1, with 9 bases aligning to TRDD2. The ends lost 1 base at V and 14 bases at J; junction bases unmatched: 14. Germline CDR1 is TSWWSYY and CDR2 is QGS. The CDR3 is 15 amino acids. CDR3 DNA: TGTGCTCTTGGGGAACCGGCCTTCCTACGGTTAGAGCTTATCTTT. This translates into CALGEPAFLRLELIF.

With respect to this clone: It is likely a read error: a sequence one base away is far more abundant. The sample contains more than one DNA sequence encoding this CDR3. The rearrangement joins TRDV2 to TRDJ1; D possibly corresponds to TRDD3 (5 bases). The CDR3 runs to 15 residues. The germline V gene encodes CDR1 GEAIGNYY and CDR2 EKD. CDR3 amino acids: CACDPMGPGTDKLIF. As DNA, the CDR3 is TGTGCCTGTGACCCGATGGGGCCGGGAACCGATAAACTGATCTTT.